This TCR beta chain originates from a study of identical twins. The CDR3 runs 16 residues. Germline V gene data show CDR1 as MNHEY and CDR2 as SVGAGI. Deletions cut 0 bases from V and 0 bases from J, with 11 bases between. TCRdb reprocessed the 5' RACE reads via MiXCR and lists one record per CDR3 protein. The sample consists of fewer than 250,000 distinct CDR3 sequences, around 6.9% of them appearing once. The study's findings and limits: Researchers caution that invariant MAIT and iNKT cells could partly confound zero-insertion analyses.

This clonotype was picked up a small number of times. Its specificity is unknown. This sample was also put to use in a study of yellow fever vaccine responses in identical twins.

This sequence was found in a woman under 30 in good health. The sample consisted of memory (CD45RO+) T cells sorted from blood. V gene TRBV6-5 combines with J gene TRBJ1-1, with D maybe TRBD1 (5 bases). CDR3 loop: CASSYSRQRMNTEAFF. The CDR3 DNA reads as TGTGCCAGCAGTTACTCACGACAGAGGATGAACACTGAAGCTTTCTTT.